A single sample is the source of the 12 T cell receptor beta chains below, sequenced in a study of blood T cell repertoires in COVID-19 (dated by TCRdb to about 2020). Library preparation used the immunoSEQ multiplex PCR assay. TCRdb provides this immuneACCESS table in a form limited to in-frame rearrangements. Some clones are lacking; in checked studies, under half of them reflect an unresolved V gene, and why the rest are absent is not known. Recorded for this sample are around 160,000 clones; approximately 85% of them occurred a single time. 8% of the sample rests with the top ten. The sample was peripheral blood. These receptors were obtained from a woman aged 60-75 years with COVID-19, enrolled during active disease.

This clone showed up just a few times. V usage is TRBV7-2 and J usage is TRBJ2-5; 11 bases agree with TRBD2. Germline V gives CDR1 SGHTA, CDR2 FQGNSA. The ends lost 1 base at V and 5 bases at J; junction bases unmatched: 9. The CDR3 is 17 residues long. CDR3 amino acids: CASSLGLTSGELETQYF. For the CDR3, the DNA is TGTGCCAGCAGCTTAGGACTGACTAGCGGGGAGTTGGAGACCCAGTACTTC.

V usage is TRBV5-1 and J usage is TRBJ2-3, with D possibly TRBD2 on 5 matching bases. CDR1 and CDR2 from the germline V gene are SGHRS and YFSETQ. The V end lost 3 bases, the J end lost 11 bases, and 13 bases lay between the germline ends. The CDR3 is 12 residues long. This CDR3 reads CASSSNGVMQYF. The CDR3 DNA is TGCGCCAGCAGCTCCAACGGGGTAATGCAGTATTTT.

This chain joins TRBV7-8 and TRBJ2-2; possible D gene TRBD1, 5 bases. V gave up 0 bases and J gave up 6 bases, with 8 bases separating them. Germline-derived CDR1 and CDR2 are SGHVS and FQNEAQ. The CDR3 has 14 amino acids. The CDR3: CASSLAKGPGELFF. The CDR3 DNA is TGTGCCAGCAGCTTAGCGAAGGGGCCCGGGGAGCTGTTTTTT.

The chain uses TRBV4-3 and TRBJ1-2; TRBD1 matches at 8 bases. The CDR3 extends over 16 amino acids. V lost 3 bases to trimming and J lost 2 bases; unmatched junction nucleotides: 8. The germline CDR1 and CDR2 sequences are LGHNA and YSLEER. In DNA, the CDR3 is TGCGCCAGCAGCCACGCCGGACAGGGAGGCAACTATGGCTACACCTTC. Translating gives CASSHAGQGGNYGYTF.

V is TRBV27 and J is TRBJ1-1; the D gene is possibly TRBD1 (6 bases). V was clipped by 1 base and J by 3 bases, with 27 bases between them. Germline V CDR1 and CDR2: MNHEY, SMNVEV (reference sequence). CDR3 length: 20 residues. The CDR3 region is CASSLYMVGWGGEKDTEAFF. The CDR3 DNA is TGTGCCAGCAGTTTATATATGGTCGGGTGGGGGGGCGAAAAGGACACTGAAGCTTTCTTT.

This clone was counted between two and nine times. For the CDR3, the DNA is TGCGCCAGCGCCACGGGACAGGGGAGCAATCAGCCCCAGCATTTT. Amino acids: CASATGQGSNQPQHF. This chain joins TRBV4-1 and TRBJ1-5, with 10 bases lining up with TRBD1. V gave up 8 bases and J gave up 1 base; unmatched junction bases: 5. Germline V gene lookup returns CDR1 MGHRA and CDR2 YSYEKL. CDR3 length: 15 residues.

CDR3 nucleotides: TGTGCCAGCAGCCAAGCCGGGACAGGGACAAACGAGCAGTACTTC. Protein product: CASSQAGTGTNEQYF. V gene TRBV3-1 (or the pseudogene TRBV3-2) combines with J gene TRBJ2-7; 9 positions match TRBD1. The CDR3 sequence is 15 residues long. The trim removed 1 base at V and 5 bases at J, leaving 6 bases unmatched. The germline CDR1 and CDR2 sequences are LGHDT and YNNKEL (reference sequence).

This sequence joins TRBV7-9 and TRBJ1-6; 7 nucleotides agree with TRBD1. The CDR3 has 18 amino acids. CDR1 and CDR2 from the germline V gene are SEHNR and FQNEAQ (reference sequence). The ends lost 2 bases at V and 3 bases at J; junction bases unmatched: 10. The CDR3 spells CASSLRAYRGGYNSPLHF. Here the CDR3 DNA reads TGTGCCAGCAGCTTAAGGGCGTACAGGGGTGGCTATAATTCACCCCTCCACTTT.

This chain connects TRBV2 to TRBJ1-5, with a tentative D call TRBD1 (6 bases). Germline values: CDR1 SNHLY, CDR2 FYNNEI. The CDR3 totals 20 residues. V lost 7 bases and J lost 0, with 28 bases in between. CDR3 bases: TGTGCCAGCAAGAGGTGGGGGCTCGCACCGCTGGGATATAGCAATCAGCCCCAGCATTTT. It yields the protein CASKRWGLAPLGYSNQPQHF.

The chain links TRBV5-1 to TRBJ2-3; D call uncertain. The V and J ends lost 2 bases and 5 bases respectively, with 12 bases between them. Germline CDR1 SGHRS, CDR2 YFSETQ. There are 14 residues in the CDR3. The CDR3 loop is CASSFTSRGDTQYF. The CDR3 nucleotides read TGCGCCAGCAGCTTTACCAGTCGAGGAGATACGCAGTATTTT.

This sequence joins TRBV11-2 and TRBJ2-4; 11 bases agree with TRBD2. V lost 3 bases to trimming and J lost 9 bases; unmatched junction nucleotides: 10. The length of the CDR3 is 16 residues. Germline V CDR1 and CDR2: SGHAT, FQNNGV. The DNA of the CDR3 is TGTGCCAGCAGCTTGTTAGCGGGGGGGCCTGAGGGCATTCAGTACTTC. This translates into CASSLLAGGPEGIQYF.

This rearrangement joins TRBV27 to TRBJ1-2; 9 bases are shared with TRBD1. The trim removed 5 bases at V and 10 bases at J, leaving 11 bases unmatched. Germline CDR1 MNHEY, CDR2 SMNVEV (reference sequence). The CDR3 covers 14 residues. CDR3 sequence reads: CASSAGTGINDYTF. The CDR3, as DNA: TGTGCCAGCAGTGCTGGGACAGGGATAAATGACTACACCTTC.